Listed below are T cell receptor beta chains from one sample, sequenced in a study of cytomegalovirus exposure and HLA in healthy donors. This table comes from immunoSEQ multiplex PCR, and its TCRdb copy is limited to in-frame clones, with some not included. Of around 70,000 clones listed, around 93% are singletons. Sequencing was carried out using PBMCs. Receptors originate from a man aged 18 to 29 in good health and CMV-seronegative. CDR3s include the opening cysteine and the closing phenylalanine or tryptophan. D genes are given only for firm matches. The listing skips clone size in some rows; elsewhere it reads once, few, many or a size class.

.,TRBJ2-7,.,TRBV9,TGTGCCAGCAGCTTTGGCGGTTACTCCTACGAGCAGTACTTC,CASSFGGYSYEQYF
few,TRBJ2-1,TRBD1,TRBV15,TGTGCCACCAGTCCGGACAGGGGCGATGAGCAGTTCTTC,CATSPDRGDEQFF
.,TRBJ2-6,.,TRBV28,TGTGCCAGCAGTTTAAAGAGGCCCTCTGGGGCCAACGTCCTGACTTTC,CASSLKRPSGANVLTF
.,TRBJ1-2,.,TRBV7-2,TGTGCCAGCAGCTTAATGTGGGCAAGTTCAGATGGCTACACCTTC,CASSLMWASSDGYTF
.,TRBJ2-5,.,TRBV2,TGTGCCAGCAGTGCAATCAGCAGGGGGAGGCAAGAGACCCAGTACTTC,CASSAISRGRQETQYF
few,TRBJ2-7,.,TRBV18,TGTGCCAGCTCACCGACAGATTACTACGAGCAGTACTTC,CASSPTDYYEQYF
.,TRBJ2-7,TRBD2,TRBV7-2,TGTGCCAGCAGCCCCGGACTAGCGGTCTACGAGCAGTACTTC,CASSPGLAVYEQYF
.,TRBJ1-5,.,TRBV5-8,TGTGCCAGCAGCCCCGAGGCGGGCAATCAGCCCCAGCATTTT,CASSPEAGNQPQHF
.,TRBJ2-1,.,TRBV5-6,TGTGCCAGCAGCTTGTTAGCGATCAACGAGCAGTTCTTC,CASSLLAINEQFF
.,TRBJ2-7,TRBD1,TRBV7-9,TGTGCCAGCAGTAATCAGGGGGCGATCGACGAGCAGTACTTC,CASSNQGAIDEQYF
.,TRBJ2-2,.,TRBV6-5,TGTGCCAGCAGTTACCAAATTAACACCGGGGAGCTGTTTTTT,CASSYQINTGELFF
.,TRBJ1-1,TRBD1,TRBV27,TGTGCCAGCGGCGACAGGGGTCCCCGGGCTGAAGCTTTCTTT,CASGDRGPRAEAFF
.,TRBJ1-2,.,TRBV7-2,TGTGCCAGCAGCTTAGGTCAGCGATTCGCTAACTATGGCTACACCTTC,CASSLGQRFANYGYTF
few,TRBJ2-1,.,TRBV7-2,TGTGCCAGCAGCTTATCGGGATTGGATGAGCAGTTCTTC,CASSLSGLDEQFF
.,TRBJ1-3,.,TRBV1,TGCACCAGCAGCCTCGGACAGACTTTATTATGCTCTGGAAACACCATATATTTT,CTSSLGQTLLCSGNTIYF